Included here is one T cell receptor beta chain sequence, with context. This sample was taken from a study of blood T cell repertoires in COVID-19. About the research overall: The United States, Italy and Spain provided the acute and convalescent COVID-19 samples. From T cells, B-cell-depleted T cells, or PBMCs came the material, which was cDNA or gDNA.

Original data processing: Estimation of nucleated cell counts was performed using reference gene primer amplification. Clones were read by immunoSEQ multiplex PCR, and TCRdb kept only the in-frame ones, dropping some. The DNA gave D and trimming, while V, J and clone size come from that table. The sample lists 290,000 or so clones, about 85% occurring once. Per germline, CDR1 SNHLY and CDR2 FYNNEI. This CDR3 contains 13 residues. Between the trimmed V and J ends, which lost 5 bases and 5 bases, there was a span of 13 bases. The receptor was derived from a man aged 18 to 29 with active or convalescent COVID-19. Material: peripheral blood. The chain carries TRBV2 and TRBJ2-7; D is possibly TRBD1 (5 bases). The CDR3: CASSMDIVNEQYF. DNA of the CDR3: TGTGCCAGCAGTATGGACATAGTCAACGAGCAGTACTTC.